The 12 T cell receptor beta chains given below trace back to one sample, sequenced in a study of blood T cell repertoires in COVID-19. The table came from immunoSEQ multiplex PCR; TCRdb's copy has only in-frame clones and leaves some out. Of about 100,000 clones in the sample, roughly nine tenths were seen once. The sample comprised peripheral blood. The receptors were sampled from a man between 50 and 59 years old with active COVID-19.

The chain links TRBV11-3 to TRBJ2-6, with a possible D match to TRBD2 (6 bases). Germline V CDR1 and CDR2: SGHNT, YENEEA. Trimming left V 6 bases short and J 4 bases short, with 13 bases between. This CDR3 contains 15 residues. The CDR3 reads CASSRGEAGANVLTF. The CDR3 DNA reads as TGTGCCAGCAGTCGTGGGGAGGCGGGGGCCAACGTCCTGACTTTC.

The V and J genes are TRBV18 and TRBJ2-5; 12 nucleotides align to TRBD2. This CDR3 comprises 16 residues. Germline V gene data show CDR1 as KGHSH and CDR2 as LQKENI. The junction had 4 bases not matched to a gene; V was cut back by 2 bases and J by 3 bases. CDR3 sequence (DNA): TGTGCCAGCTCACCAGAAGCTAGCGGGGGGGAAGAGACCCAGTACTTC. The encoded protein is CASSPEASGGEETQYF.

As concerns this clone: At one end the junction does not follow the germline gene, possibly because of a read error. The V and J genes are TRBV12-3 or TRBV12-4 and TRBJ1-2, with D uncertain. The CDR3 has 13 amino acids. CDR3 coding DNA: TGTGCCAGCAGCTTTCGTGAAATCTCAGCACTACTATTC. This encodes CASSFREISALLF.

The chain carries TRBV19 and TRBJ2-1; the D gene is possibly TRBD1 (5 bases). The CDR3 is 15 amino acids. Germline V gene lookup returns CDR1 LNHDA and CDR2 SQIVND (reference sequence). Trimming cost V 3 bases and J 7 bases, with 16 bases left between them. The CDR3 coding sequence is TGTGCCAGTAGTATTTTCTCGGCAGGGCGGAATGAGCAGTTCTTC. It specifies CASSIFSAGRNEQFF.

V usage is TRBV18 and J usage is TRBJ1-2, with TRBD1 matching 7 bases. Germline CDR1 reads KGHSH; CDR2 reads LQKENI. J gave up 0 bases and V 1 base, and 5 bases lay outside the gene matches. This CDR3 contains 16 residues. CDR3: CASSPLPGQANYGYTF. CDR3 in DNA: TGTGCCAGCTCACCACTTCCCGGACAGGCTAACTATGGCTACACCTTC.

The chain recombines TRBV3-1 (or the pseudogene TRBV3-2) with TRBJ1-3; D gene ambiguous. V was clipped by 4 bases and J by 1 base, with 11 bases between them. The V gene's germline CDR1 is LGHDT and CDR2 YNNKEL (reference sequence). CDR3 length: 15 residues. CDR3 bases: TGTGCCAGCAGCCCCCCCGGAGGATCTGGAAACACCATATATTTT. As protein: CASSPPGGSGNTIYF.

The chain recombines TRBV7-2 with TRBJ2-2; a possible D gene is TRBD2 (6 bases). Trimming shortened V by 2 bases and J by 7 bases, and 14 bases separated the two germline ends. CDR1 SGHTA and CDR2 FQGNSA come from the germline V gene. This CDR3 comprises 15 residues. The CDR3 here is CASSLWLGGGGELFF. CDR3 nucleotide sequence: TGTGCCAGCAGCTTATGGCTCGGGGGAGGCGGGGAGCTGTTTTTT.

The V call is TRBV6-6, the J call TRBJ2-3; tentative D call: TRBD2 (5 bases). CDR1 and CDR2 from the germline V gene are MNHNY and SVGAGI (reference sequence). This CDR3 comprises 12 residues. V was shortened by 10 bases and J by 2 bases, with 10 bases between the two germline ends. The CDR3 bases are TGTGCCACCAAAGCGGTCACAGATACGCAGTATTTT. As protein: CATKAVTDTQYF.

This clone occurred once. The chain carries TRBV4-1 and TRBJ1-4; no clear D gene. The germline V gene encodes CDR1 MGHRA and CDR2 YSYEKL. The ends were cut back, 3 bases at V and 8 bases at J, with 10 bases in the middle. This CDR3 is 13 amino acids long. For the CDR3, the DNA is TGCGCCAGCAGCCACCCTATGGTCGAAAAACTGTTTTTT. Protein sequence: CASSHPMVEKLFF.

This chain links TRBV11-2 with TRBJ2-3; D ambiguous. The CDR3 consists of 18 residues. V was pared by 0 bases and J by 5 bases, with 21 bases between. Germline V gives CDR1 SGHAT, CDR2 FQNNGV. The CDR3 DNA is TGTGCCAGCAGCTTAGATGAAGGCGTATCAAGAGGTGGAGATACGCAGTATTTT. The encoded protein is CASSLDEGVSRGGDTQYF.

This clone has a single count. The chain is built from TRBV7-9 and TRBJ1-1; D gene ambiguous. CDR1 SEHNR and CDR2 FQNEAQ come from the germline V gene (reference sequence). The CDR3 has 15 residues. Trimming shortened V by 0 bases and J by 3 bases, and 11 bases separated the two germline ends. The DNA of the CDR3 is TGTGCCAGCAGCTTAGCGCGCGTATTGGACACTGAAGCTTTCTTT. Protein product: CASSLARVLDTEAFF.

The chain couples TRBV7-9 to TRBJ1-5, with a possible D match to TRBD1 (6 bases). Germline V gene data show CDR1 as SEHNR and CDR2 as FQNEAQ (reference sequence). The CDR3 consists of 14 residues. Trimming removed 10 bases from V and 6 bases from J, with 19 bases in between. The CDR3 region is CATSRDISGQPQHF. The CDR3 DNA reads as TGTGCCACCTCCCGGGACATAAGCGGTCAGCCCCAGCATTTT. Full variable domain (rest looked up from reference TRBV7-9 and TRBJ1-5): DTGVSQNPRHKITKRGQNVTFRCDPISEHNRLYWYRQTLGQGPEFLTYFQNEAQLEKSRLLSDRFSAERPKGSFSTLEIQRTEQGDSAMYLCATSRDISGQPQHFGDGTRLSIL.